A selection of T cell receptor beta chains follows, all from one sample in a study of blood T cell repertoires in COVID-19. Sequencing used immunoSEQ multiplex PCR; TCRdb keeps in-frame clones, though not all of them. The sample has 100,000 to 150,000 clones; 75% to 85% are singletons. Sequencing input: peripheral blood. The receptor set was obtained from a woman aged 45 to 65 with acute or convalescent COVID-19. The CDR3 runs from the conserved cysteine through the conserved F or W. The order of the fields is J gene, V gene, clone size, D gene, CDR3 DNA, CDR3 protein. A D gene is named only where the DNA matches it firmly. The size of a clone is reported for some rows only, either as once, few or many, or as a class for expanded clones.

TRBJ2-6	TRBV27	many	-	TGTGCCAGCAGAGCCGGGGCCAACGTCCTGACTTTC	CASRAGANVLTF
TRBJ1-1	TRBV7-2	few	-	TGTGCCAGCAGTCGGGACTTCATCTCAGGAGCTTTCTTT	CASSRDFISGAFF
TRBJ1-6	TRBV18	-	TRBD1	TGTGCCAGCTCAGCCGGGACAGGGGATTCACCCCTCCACTTT	CASSAGTGDSPLHF
TRBJ2-6	TRBV18	-	TRBD1	TGTGCCAGCTCATCCGTTTCTGGACAGGGACCTACTGGGGCCAACGTCCTGACTTTC	CASSSVSGQGPTGANVLTF
TRBJ2-1	TRBV2	-	-	TGTGCCAGCAGCCGTCCCGGTCTAGCCGGTTACAATGAGCAGTTCTTC	CASSRPGLAGYNEQFF
TRBJ1-2	TRBV29-1	-	TRBD1	TGCAGCCCGCACCAAACGGGACAGGGTTTTGGCTACACCTTC	CSPHQTGQGFGYTF
TRBJ1-3	TRBV5-3	-	-	TGTGCCAGAAGCTACCCACAGTGGGTCTCTGGAAACACCATATATTTT	CARSYPQWVSGNTIYF
TRBJ2-3	TRBV5-1	-	TRBD2	TGCGCCAGCAGCCTGGGACTAGCGGGAGCGGGTGCAGATACGCAGTATTTT	CASSLGLAGAGADTQYF
TRBJ1-5	TRBV15	-	-	TGTGCCACCTCCTCCCGGGAAAGCAATCAGCCCCAGCATTTT	CATSSRESNQPQHF
TRBJ1-3	TRBV2	-	-	TGTGCCAGCAGTGAAGTGGGCCTTGGAAACACCATATATTTT	CASSEVGLGNTIYF
TRBJ1-1	TRBV5-4	-	-	TGTGCCAGCAGCGAACAGGGTACAAACACTGAAGCTTTCTTT	CASSEQGTNTEAFF
TRBJ1-6	TRBV3-1/TRBV3-2	-	-	TGTGCCAGCAGCCAATTTGACTCCTCCATTTCACCCCTCCACTTT	CASSQFDSSISPLHF
TRBJ1-2	TRBV3-1/TRBV3-2	few	-	TGTGCCAGCAGCCAAAAACTCGACTACACCTTC	CASSQKLDYTF
TRBJ2-7	TRBV19	-	-	TGTGCCAGTAGCCCACGGAGGTCCTACGAGCAGTACTTC	CASSPRRSYEQYF
TRBJ1-6	TRBV9	-	-	TGTGCCAGCAGCGAAACCCCGTCGAGTAATTCACCCCTCCACTTT	CASSETPSSNSPLHF
TRBJ2-3	TRBV2	once	TRBD1	TGTGCCAGCACCTCAAAAGACAGGGCGGCAGATACGCAGTATTTT	CASTSKDRAADTQYF
TRBJ1-3	TRBV30	few	TRBD1	TGTGCCTGGAGTTTAAATACAGGGGGCTCTGGAAACACCATATATTTT	CAWSLNTGGSGNTIYF
TRBJ2-5	TRBV3-1/TRBV3-2	-	TRBD2	TGTGCCAGCAGCGAGGGACTAGCGGGGGGCCAAGAGACCCAGTACTTC	CASSEGLAGGQETQYF
TRBJ2-3	TRBV29-1	-	TRBD2	TGCAGCGTTTTACTAGCGGGACATACGCAGTATTTT	CSVLLAGHTQYF
TRBJ2-1	TRBV7-7	-	-	TGTGCTAGCAGCTTAGGGGGGCTAGCCAATGAGCAGTTCTTC	CASSLGGLANEQFF
TRBJ2-1	TRBV9	-	-	TGTGCCAGCAATAGGGGGAACTACAATGAGCAGTTCTTC	CASNRGNYNEQFF
TRBJ2-3	TRBV6-6	-	-	TGTGCCAGCAGTTACCAGGATACGCAGTATTTT	CASSYQDTQYF
TRBJ1-1	TRBV9	-	-	TGTGCCAGCAGCCTCAACCAGGGTGTTGGAGAAGCTTTCTTT	CASSLNQGVGEAFF
TRBJ1-1	TRBV7-6	-	-	TGTGCCAGCAGCTCTAAGGGGTACACTGAAGCTTTCTTT	CASSSKGYTEAFF
TRBJ1-5	TRBV6-6	once	-	TGTGCCAGCAGTTACTCCACGACCCGGGATCAGCCCCAGCATTTT	CASSYSTTRDQPQHF
TRBJ2-7	TRBV4-1	-	-	TGCGCCAGCAGCCAAGGGTTTGCGGGGAGCTCCTACGAGCAGTACTTC	CASSQGFAGSSYEQYF
TRBJ2-5	TRBV7-3	-	-	TGTGCCAGCAGCCCGACAGGTCAATCCCGGGAGACCCAGTACTTC	CASSPTGQSRETQYF
TRBJ1-6	TRBV5-5	-	-	TGTGCAGCACGACAGGATCTTAATTCACCCCTCCACTTT	CAARQDLNSPLHF
TRBJ2-5	TRBV18	-	-	TGTGCCAGCTCACCAGGGGGCTGGGAGACCCAGTACTTC	CASSPGGWETQYF
TRBJ2-1	TRBV6-5	-	-	TGTGCCAGCAGTTACACGGGGAATGAGCAGTTCTTC	CASSYTGNEQFF
TRBJ2-3	TRBV2	-	TRBD2	TGTGCCACACTAGCGGACCTAACTAGCACAGATACGCAGTATTTT	CATLADLTSTDTQYF
TRBJ2-7	TRBV12-3/TRBV12-4	-	-	TGTGCCAGCAGTGGCTTCCACGAGCAGTACTTC	CASSGFHEQYF
TRBJ2-2	TRBV2	-	-	TGTGCCAGCACGCGGCAGAACACCGGGGAGCTGTTTTTT	CASTRQNTGELFF
TRBJ1-5	TRBV13	-	-	TGTGCCAGCAGCTTATATTCAGCAGGGGAAGATCAGCCCCAGCATTTT	CASSLYSAGEDQPQHF
TRBJ2-2	TRBV7-2	few	TRBD2	TGTGCCAGCAGCTTTTCGCGGGGGAAACCCACCGGGGAGCTGTTTTTT	CASSFSRGKPTGELFF
TRBJ1-1	TRBV27	-	-	TGTGCCAGCAGTTTGAGTTGGGGAGTGAACACTGAAGCTTTCTTT	CASSLSWGVNTEAFF
TRBJ2-1	TRBV12-3/TRBV12-4	-	-	TGTGCCAGCAGTTTAGGCCACAGGGATGAGCAGTTCTTC	CASSLGHRDEQFF
TRBJ2-1	TRBV30	-	TRBD2	TGTGCCTGGAGATCCGGGACTAGCGGAAATGAGCAGTTCTTC	CAWRSGTSGNEQFF
TRBJ1-6	TRBV11-2	-	-	TGTGCCAGCAGCTTAGAAGAGGAAAGGCCTCAAAGGGGACCCCTCCACTTT	CASSLEEERPQRGPLHF
TRBJ1-5	TRBV4-1	-	-	TGCGCCAGCAGCCAAGATGGGGCTGGGAACTTAGGGCCCCAGCATTTT	CASSQDGAGNLGPQHF
TRBJ2-2	TRBV7-3	-	TRBD2	TGTGCCAGCAGCCTCACTAGCGGGAGGACCACCGGGGAGCTGTTTTTT	CASSLTSGRTTGELFF
TRBJ1-4	TRBV7-2	-	TRBD1	TGTGCCAGCAGCCCCCGGGACAGGGTTTCGGCAACTAATGAAAAACTGTTTTTT	CASSPRDRVSATNEKLFF
TRBJ1-1	TRBV15	-	TRBD1	TGTGCCACCAGCAACGGGGGGACAGGGGACCGGGGAAGGGCTTTCTTT	CATSNGGTGDRGRAFF
TRBJ1-2	TRBV11-1	few	TRBD1	TGTGCCAGCAGCTTAGAGGGACAGGGGAGCTATGGCTACACCTTC	CASSLEGQGSYGYTF
TRBJ2-2	TRBV11-1	-	-	TGTGCCAGCAGCTTAGGTTCGGGTGCCACCGGGGAGCTGTTTTTT	CASSLGSGATGELFF
TRBJ1-5	TRBV30	-	-	TGTGCCTGGAGTCGCGCCCACGGAGCCGGCCTTCAGCCCCAGCATTTT	CAWSRAHGAGLQPQHF
TRBJ1-1	TRBV30	-	-	TGTGCCTGGAGTGTGTCGATGGGGAGCACTGAAGCTTTCTTT	CAWSVSMGSTEAFF
TRBJ1-1	TRBV5-6	-	TRBD1	TGTGCCAGCAGCTTGGGTGACAGGGGGCGCCTGGCTTTCTTT	CASSLGDRGRLAFF